The rows below give T cell receptor beta chains drawn from one sample of a study of spatial heterogeneity in lung cancer. TCRdb reprocessed the 5' RACE reads via MiXCR and lists one record per CDR3 protein. Of 35,000 to 45,000 distinct CDR3 sequences listed, 6.5% to 9.5% were seen once; the top ten hold 8.5% to 10%. Sequenced material: PBMCs, taken at follow-up. All receptors derive from a male donor with early-stage non-small cell lung cancer. Both conserved end residues are part of each CDR3. D genes are given only for firm matches. A clone size is listed for some rows: how often the clone was seen (once, few, many), or a class if it is expanded.

d_call,j_call,clone_size,v_call,cdr3_nt,cdr3_aa
TRBD1,TRBJ2-1,many,TRBV7-9,TGTGCCAGCAGCCCTACCGGGACAGACTCCTACAATGAGCAGTTCTTC,CASSPTGTDSYNEQFF
NA,TRBJ1-1,many,TRBV29-1,TGCAGCGTTGGTCGGGGTAGGAGCACTGAAGCTTTCTTT,CSVGRGRSTEAFF
TRBD1,TRBJ2-5,many,TRBV29-1,TGCAGCGTTGTAGGGACAGGGGCCGAGACCCAGTACTTC,CSVVGTGAETQYF
NA,TRBJ1-1,many,TRBV7-2,TGTGCCAGCAGGGCAGGGAACACTGAAGCTTTCTTT,CASRAGNTEAFF
NA,TRBJ1-5,many,TRBV2,TGTGCCAGCAGTGAGTGGACCTATCAGCCCCAGCATTTT,CASSEWTYQPQHF
TRBD2,TRBJ2-1,NA,TRBV20-1,TGCAGTGCTAGAGCCCTGGCGGGGGGACCCTACAATGAGCAGTTCTTC,CSARALAGGPYNEQFF
NA,TRBJ1-1,many,TRBV12-3/TRBV12-4,TGTGCCAGCAGTAGCGGTACTGAAGCTTTCTTT,CASSSGTEAFF
TRBD1,TRBJ2-2,many,TRBV20-1,TGCAGTGCTCCTCTGACAGGGGGTACCGGGGAGCTGTTTTTT,CSAPLTGGTGELFF
TRBD1,TRBJ2-7,many,TRBV18,TGTGCCAGCTCGCCGGGACAGCAGCAGTACTTC,CASSPGQQQYF
TRBD2,TRBJ2-7,many,TRBV18,TGTGCCAGCACCTCTAGCGGGGGGTGGGAGCAGTACTTC,CASTSSGGWEQYF
NA,TRBJ2-7,few,TRBV12-3/TRBV12-4,TGTGCCAGCAGTGCTGCCGCAGGGGCTGGCTCCTACGAGCAGTACTTC,CASSAAAGAGSYEQYF
NA,TRBJ1-2,few,TRBV11-1,TGTGCCAGCAGCTTGTCGACAGGCACTGTGGGTGGCTACACCTTC,CASSLSTGTVGGYTF
NA,TRBJ2-5,many,TRBV6-5,TGTGCCAGCACCACCTCCGGGACTGGGGGAGAGACCCAGTACTTC,CASTTSGTGGETQYF
NA,TRBJ1-1,many,TRBV12-3/TRBV12-4,TGTGCCAGCAGCGCGAGAGGAAACACTGAAGCTTTCTTT,CASSARGNTEAFF
TRBD1,TRBJ2-7,many,TRBV2,TGTGCCAGCAGGGGGGACAGGACGCGTCACCTATTGGAGCAGTACTTC,CASRGDRTRHLLEQYF
NA,TRBJ1-2,many,TRBV30,TGTGCCTGGAGGGGAGCGGATAACTATGGCTACACCTTC,CAWRGADNYGYTF
NA,TRBJ1-4,few,TRBV12-3/TRBV12-4,TGTGCCAGCAGTGACACAGGGTCGGGGGAAAAACTGTTTTTT,CASSDTGSGEKLFF
TRBD2,TRBJ2-5,many,TRBV28,TGTGCCAGCAGTTTCTCAGGGACTATCGTACACCAAGAGACCCAGTACTTC,CASSFSGTIVHQETQYF